The clone carrying this TCR beta chain was seen only a few times. Its matching antigen is unknown. This sample is drawn from a study of Graves' ophthalmopathy and Graves' hyperthyroidism. Findings and limits, study-wide: Blood contained most expanded thyroid clonotypes exceeding 0.001 frequency.

CDR3 regions of TCR beta were amplified from RNA transcripts. RT-PCR in the first round used HTBI primers; a second-round multiplex PCR followed. MiXCR, run by TCRdb on the multiplex PCR reads, gives a single entry per CDR3 protein. The repertoire holds about 370,000 distinct CDR3 sequences, about a sixth seen once, with around 2.4% in the top ten. The V and J ends lost 5 bases and 10 bases respectively, with 17 bases between them. The germline V gene has CDR1 SGHTA and CDR2 FQGTGA. This CDR3 contains 13 residues. In this cohort, patients with other autoimmune diseases, uncontrolled infections, pregnancy or lactation were excluded. The authors used Ficoll-Paque density gradient centrifugation to separate PBMCs. The input was approximately 9.3 ml of fresh peripheral blood.

Material: peripheral blood. This chain links TRBV7-3 with TRBJ1-1; D is unclear. This clonotype was sampled from an adult woman with stable Graves' hyperthyroidism. The CDR3 region is CASSQDVTLRAFF. DNA for the CDR3: TGTGCCAGCAGCCAAGATGTAACGCTTCGAGCTTTCTTT. The complete variable domain, with remaining parts taken from reference TRBV7-3 and TRBJ1-1, reads GAGVSQTPSNKVTEKGKYVELRCDPISGHTALYWYRQSLGQGPEFLIYFQGTGAADDSGLPNDRFFAVRPEGSVSTLKIQRTERGDSAVYLCASSQDVTLRAFFGQGTRLTVV.